The TCR beta chain under discussion was sequenced for a study of early T cells in non-severe SARS-CoV-2 infection. At the level of the study: From unsorted whole blood, bulk RNA was sequenced, and the chains remained unpaired.

Looked up from germline, CDR1 is MNHEY and CDR2 is SMNVEV (reference sequence). The trim removed 2 bases at V and 2 bases at J, leaving 12 bases unmatched. This CDR3 spans 17 amino acids. This clonotype showed up just a few times. Attachment of unique molecular identifiers to individual cDNA molecules was performed. MiXCR, run by TCRdb on the 5' RACE reads, gives a single entry per CDR3 protein. The sample carries about 31,000 distinct CDR3 sequences, approximately 5.3% recorded once. The receptor's source is an adult who was a healthcare worker with PCR-confirmed SARS-CoV-2 infection or an uninfected control (not recorded which). The sample taken for sequencing was whole blood. This chain connects TRBV27 to TRBJ2-7, with TRBD2 matching 7 bases. The CDR3 protein is CASSLGAGTITPYEQYF. Here the CDR3 DNA reads TGTGCCAGCAGTTTAGGGGCCGGGACTATTACCCCCTACGAGCAGTACTTC.